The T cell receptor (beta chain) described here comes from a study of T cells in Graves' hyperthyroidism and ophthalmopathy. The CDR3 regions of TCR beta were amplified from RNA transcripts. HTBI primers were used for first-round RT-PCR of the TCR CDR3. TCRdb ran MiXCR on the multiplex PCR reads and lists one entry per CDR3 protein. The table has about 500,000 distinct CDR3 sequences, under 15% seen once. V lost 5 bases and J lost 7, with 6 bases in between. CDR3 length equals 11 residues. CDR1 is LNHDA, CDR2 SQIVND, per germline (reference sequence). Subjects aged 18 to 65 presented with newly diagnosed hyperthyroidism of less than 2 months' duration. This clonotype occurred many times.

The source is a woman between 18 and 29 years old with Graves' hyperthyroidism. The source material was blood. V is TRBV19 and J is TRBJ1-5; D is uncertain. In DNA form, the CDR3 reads TGTGCCAGTAGTCCCCGGCAGCCCCAGCATTTT. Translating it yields CASSPRQPQHF.